The T cell receptor (beta chain) described here comes from a study of cytomegalovirus exposure and HLA in healthy donors. Amplification used 60 Vbeta primers and 13 Jbeta primers. Assay: immunoSEQ multiplex PCR; the TCRdb copy retains only in-frame clones and omits some. The data contain more than 140,000 clones, around three fifths of them seen just once; the ten biggest clones take up around 3%. The CDR3 has 14 residues. Germline V lookup: CDR1 SGHRS, CDR2 YFSETQ. The V end lost 4 bases, the J end lost 7 bases, and 17 bases lay between the germline ends. Overall study results and limits: V- and J-gene trimming in TCR beta was tied to a missense DCLRE1C variant by an analysis performed later.

A word on this clone: The antigen remains unidentified.

The chain carries TRBV5-1 and TRBJ1-1; D remains unclear. The specimen sequenced was PBMCs. The sequence came from a woman aged 30 to 39 in good health and CMV-seropositive. CDR3 nucleotide sequence: TGCGCCAGCAGCGCCCAAGGATCCGGGGATGAAGCTTTCTTT. This gives the protein CASSAQGSGDEAFF.